Shown below are 21 T cell receptor beta chains from a single sample sequenced in a study of beta chain features in type 1 diabetes. Reverse transcribing all isolated RNA meant expressed TCRB transcripts were sequenced. The data were produced by immunoSEQ multiplex PCR, yet TCRdb's version contains in-frame clones alone and is incomplete. The sample lists some 360,000 clones, roughly a fifth seen once, with under 0.05% in the top ten. Sequenced: naive CD4+ T cells from blood. These receptors all come from a woman aged 18-29 years in good health.

This clone was seen only a few times. The V call is TRBV4-1, the J call TRBJ2-7, with TRBD2 identical over 8 bases. This CDR3 has 16 amino acids. J gave up 2 bases and V 4 bases, and 10 bases lay outside the gene matches. The germline gives CDR1 MGHRA, CDR2 YSYEKL. The CDR3, as DNA: TGCGCCAGCAGCCGAATAGCGGGGCCGGATCCCTACGAGCAGTACTTC. The encoded protein is CASSRIAGPDPYEQYF.

The rearrangement uses TRBV30 and TRBJ1-5; 7 bases agree with TRBD1. V shed 2 bases and J 7 bases; nucleotides not matched to a gene: 11. The CDR3 consists of 15 residues. The germline V gene encodes CDR1 GTSNPN and CDR2 SVGIG (reference sequence). CDR3 amino acids: CAWSRFQAGGQPQHF. The DNA of the CDR3 is TGTGCCTGGAGTAGATTTCAGGCAGGGGGACAGCCCCAGCATTTT. Variable domain in full (rest from reference TRBV30 and TRBJ1-5): SQTIHQWPATLVQPVGSPLSLECTVEGTSNPNLYWYRQAAGRGLQLLFYSVGIGQISSEVPQNLSASRPQDRQFILSSKKLLLSDSGFYLCAWSRFQAGGQPQHFGDGTRLSIL.

This clone has only a few counts. The gene calls are TRBV30 and TRBJ1-4; tentatively, D is TRBD1 (5 bases). Germline CDR1 GTSNPN, CDR2 SVGIG (reference sequence). The CDR3 runs to 14 residues. V dropped 0 bases and J dropped 7 bases, with 12 bases sitting between them. The CDR3 sequence: CAWSVRGGSEKLFF. The CDR3 bases are TGTGCCTGGAGTGTTCGGGGGGGATCTGAAAAACTGTTTTTT.

The chain is built from TRBV2 and TRBJ2-4; D call uncertain. Germline CDR1 and CDR2: SNHLY and FYNNEI. The CDR3 runs 14 residues. The germline V and J ends were trimmed by 5 bases and 0 bases, with 8 bases remaining between them. The CDR3 DNA follows: TGTGCCAGCAGTTTACAGCTAGCCAAAAACATTCAGTACTTC. Its protein product is CASSLQLAKNIQYF.

The CDR3 DNA is TGTGCCAGCAGCTTTTGGGAGGGGGATAATTCACCCCTCCACTTT. This translates into CASSFWEGDNSPLHF. V is TRBV7-2 and J is TRBJ1-6, with a tentative D call TRBD1 (6 bases). V dropped 3 bases and J dropped 5 bases, with 11 bases sitting between them. This CDR3 is built from 15 residues. The germline V gene has CDR1 SGHTA and CDR2 FQGNSA.

The chain has TRBV5-4 and TRBJ2-3; 7 nucleotides agree with TRBD2. This CDR3 is 15 amino acids long. Germline-derived CDR1 and CDR2 are SGHNT and YYREEE (reference sequence). Unmatched junction bases numbered 1, after V lost 0 bases and J lost 0 bases. This chain's CDR3 is CASSLVGGSTDTQYF. CDR3 sequence (DNA): TGTGCCAGCAGCTTGGTCGGGGGGAGCACAGATACGCAGTATTTT.

This chain connects TRBV7-6 to TRBJ2-2; unclear D gene. CDR1 SGHVS and CDR2 FNYEAQ come from the germline V gene. This CDR3 spans 16 amino acids. The V and J ends lost 2 bases and 1 base respectively, with 11 bases between them. As DNA, the CDR3 is TGTGCCAGCAGCTTAAAGAATTCGGGGAACACCGGGGAGCTGTTTTTT. As protein: CASSLKNSGNTGELFF.

This clone was counted a few times. The CDR3 loop reads CASSPQTEEGTQYF. Written as DNA, the CDR3 is TGTGCCAGCAGCCCCCAAACCGAGGAGGGGACCCAGTACTTC. V is TRBV4-2 and J is TRBJ2-5; weak D call: TRBD2 (6 bases). This CDR3 has 14 amino acids. From germline, CDR1 is LGHNA and CDR2 YNFKEQ. The ends were cut back, 4 bases at V and 7 bases at J, with 16 bases in the middle.

The chain employs TRBV4-2 and TRBJ1-5; D perhaps matches TRBD1 (6 bases). CDR3 size: 16 residues. The ends were cut back, 1 base at V and 7 bases at J, with 17 bases in the middle. The germline CDR1 and CDR2 sequences are LGHNA and YNFKEQ. The CDR3 spells CASSQVPGQTRQPQHF. CDR3 sequence (DNA): TGTGCCAGCAGCCAAGTCCCAGGACAGACAAGGCAGCCCCAGCATTTT.

This clone was recorded a few times. J is TRBJ2-4 and V is TRBV5-7; 9 nucleotides match TRBD1. TRBV5-7 is placed among ORFs of uncertain function. The V segment lost 5 bases and the J segment 9 bases; nucleotides outside the gene matches: 6. This CDR3 comprises 13 residues. The CDR3 is CASRQGAGIIQYF. CDR3 DNA sequence: TGTGCCAGCAGACAGGGGGCAGGGATCATTCAGTACTTC.

The chain recombines TRBV11-2 with TRBJ1-2; weak D call: TRBD1 (5 bases). This CDR3 has 12 amino acids. V was shortened by 8 bases and J by 4 bases, with 11 bases between the two germline ends. Germline V gene data show CDR1 as SGHAT and CDR2 as FQNNGV. This CDR3 is CASPGGGYGYTF. The CDR3 DNA sequence: TGTGCCAGCCCTGGGGGAGGCTATGGCTACACCTTC.

V is TRBV6-1 and J is TRBJ1-2; D is undetermined. V lost 6 bases and J lost 5, with 13 bases in between. The germline CDR1 and CDR2 sequences are MNHNS and SASEGT. CDR3 length: 13 residues. The CDR3 protein is CASRKENQYGYTF. The CDR3 bases are TGTGCCAGCAGGAAGGAGAACCAGTATGGCTACACCTTC.

The chain combines TRBV15 with TRBJ2-1; tentatively, D is TRBD2 (6 bases). The CDR3 covers 16 residues. Trimming removed 3 bases from V and 8 bases from J, with 20 bases in between. Per the germline V gene, CDR1 is LNHNV and CDR2 is YYDKDF (reference sequence). The CDR3 is CATSSAGTPPSDEQFF. In nucleotides, the CDR3 is TGTGCCACCAGCAGCGCCGGGACTCCACCCAGCGATGAGCAGTTCTTC. Full variable domain (rest looked up from reference TRBV15 and TRBJ2-1): DAMVIQNPRYQVTQFGKPVTLSCSQTLNHNVMYWYQQKSSQAPKLLFHYYDKDFNNEADTPDNFQSRRPNTSFCFLDIRSPGLGDTAMYLCATSSAGTPPSDEQFFGPGTRLTVL.

The sample holds a few counts of this clone. The chain uses TRBV9 and TRBJ1-1, with TRBD1 matching 11 bases. The ends lost 3 bases at V and 4 bases at J; junction bases unmatched: 5. In germline, CDR1 is SGDLS, CDR2 YYNGEE. This CDR3 contains 15 residues. The CDR3, as DNA: TGTGCCAGCAGCGCGACCGGGACAGGGGGCACTGAAGCTTTCTTT. Translation: CASSATGTGGTEAFF.

V gene TRBV11-2 combines with J gene TRBJ1-5; possible D gene TRBD1, 6 bases. The V and J ends lost 1 base and 4 bases respectively, with 11 bases between them. Germline CDR1 and CDR2: SGHAT and FQNNGV. There are 15 residues in the CDR3. The CDR3 coding sequence is TGTGCCAGCAGCTTAGGGAAGGGGGAGAATCAGCCCCAGCATTTT. It encodes CASSLGKGENQPQHF.

This rearrangement joins TRBV15 to TRBJ1-5, with D unresolved. Germline assignment: CDR1 LNHNV and CDR2 YYDKDF (reference sequence). Trimming left V 2 bases short and J 7 bases short, with 12 bases between. The CDR3 has 14 amino acids. CDR3 sequence: CATSRSYEEQPQHF. The CDR3 DNA reads TGTGCCACCAGCAGATCGTACGAGGAACAGCCCCAGCATTTT.

This clone was counted between two and nine times. V is TRBV5-1 and J is TRBJ1-2; D ambiguous. This CDR3 is built from 13 residues. The V gene's germline CDR1 is SGHRS and CDR2 YFSETQ. V shed 0 bases and J shed 8 bases, with 11 bases lying between them. This CDR3 is CASSLAGLSGYTF. The DNA for the CDR3 is TGCGCCAGCAGCTTGGCCGGGTTATCCGGCTACACCTTC.

V is TRBV19 and J is TRBJ2-1; 9 nucleotides align to TRBD1. The CDR3 has 15 residues. V lost 3 bases, J lost 11 bases, and 11 bases stayed unmatched. Germline CDR1 reads LNHDA; CDR2 reads SQIVND (reference sequence). CDR3 sequence reads: CASSIPLVGTGQQFF. CDR3 nucleotide sequence: TGTGCCAGTAGTATTCCGCTGGTGGGGACAGGGCAGCAGTTCTTC. The complete variable domain, with remaining parts taken from reference TRBV19 and TRBJ2-1, reads DGGITQSPKYLFRKEGQNVTLSCEQNLNHDAMYWYRQDPGQGLRLIYYSQIVNDFQKGDIAEGYSVSREKKESFPLTVTSAQKNPTAFYLCASSIPLVGTGQQFFGPGTRLTVL.

J is TRBJ1-1 and V is TRBV7-6; D is undetermined. CDR1 is SGHVS and CDR2 is FNYEAQ in the germline V gene. Trimming cost V 1 base and J 0 bases, with 15 bases left between them. This CDR3 is 17 amino acids long. The CDR3, as DNA: TGTGCCAGCAGCTTAGGGGTGGCCAGGTCCATGAACACTGAAGCTTTCTTT. As protein: CASSLGVARSMNTEAFF.

Of note for this clone: The germline gene is not matched at one end of the junction; a read error may be the cause. This chain uses TRBV7-7 with TRBJ2-7; D gene uncertain. CDR3 length: 15 amino acids. Germline lookup yields CDR1 SSHAT and CDR2 FNYEAQ (reference sequence). The CDR3 here is CASSPDTTQPLEQYF. The DNA for the CDR3 is TGTGCTAGCAGCCCTGACACCACCCAACCCCTCGAGCAGTACTTC.

This clone occurred a few times. The chain is built from TRBV19 and TRBJ1-5, with D perhaps matching TRBD1 (6 bases). V was pared by 9 bases and J by 7 bases, with 16 bases between. The CDR3 totals 13 residues. From germline, CDR1 is LNHDA and CDR2 SQIVND (reference sequence). The CDR3 here is CASGGGGGQPQHF. The CDR3 DNA is TGTGCCAGCGGGGGCGGGGGCGGGCAGCCCCAGCATTTT.